One sample yielded the 23 T cell receptor beta chains listed below, sequenced in a study of T cell repertoires in cytomegalovirus infection. A single record per CDR3 protein comes from TCRdb applying MiXCR to the reads. The sample comprises 490,000 or so distinct CDR3 sequences, approximately 11% of which are singletons, and roughly 10% rests with the top ten. Specimen: PBMCs. These receptors were taken from a human donor in good health (CMV status not recorded). Some clones in this sample may be carry-over from other donors' samples.

This clonotype has a count of ten or more. The chain combines TRBV20-1 with TRBJ2-2; D is ambiguous. This CDR3 comprises 14 residues. From germline, CDR1 is DFQATT and CDR2 SNEGSKA (reference sequence). The V and J ends lost 0 bases and 6 bases respectively, with 11 bases between them. CDR3 in DNA: TGCAGTGCTAGAGATGCTAGGTCGGCCGGGGAGCTGTTTTTT. Translated: CSARDARSAGELFF.

This clonotype has at least ten counts. V gene TRBV20-1 combines with J gene TRBJ2-7, with D possibly being TRBD2 (6 bases). CDR1 is DFQATT and CDR2 is SNEGSKA in the germline V gene (reference sequence). CDR3 length: 14 residues. V lost 5 bases to trimming and J lost 2 bases, with 16 bases between them. The CDR3 loop reads CSAYPGLLTYEQYF. The CDR3 coding sequence is TGCAGTGCTTACCCGGGACTTCTTACCTACGAGCAGTACTTC.

The CDR3 reads CRLGRLYTEAFF. Here the CDR3 DNA reads TGCAGACTAGGGAGACTATACACTGAAGCTTTCTTT. The genes are TRBV29-1 and TRBJ1-1; D is unresolved. This CDR3 is built from 12 residues. Germline V gives CDR1 SQVTM, CDR2 ANQGSEA.

In its sample, this clonotype was seen many times. The chain combines TRBV28 with TRBJ1-4, with D possibly TRBD1 on 6 matching bases. Germline V lookup: CDR1 MDHEN, CDR2 SYDVKM. V lost 6 bases, J lost 7 bases, and 12 bases lay in between. CDR3 length: 13 amino acids. CDR3 DNA sequence: TGTGCCAGCAGCCCAGGGGATGTTGAAAAACTGTTTTTT. Translation gives CASSPGDVEKLFF.

The V call is TRBV5-1, the J call TRBJ2-3, with 7 bases that match TRBD1. Germline loops: CDR1 SGHRS, CDR2 YFSETQ. The CDR3 extends over 17 amino acids. Trimming cost V 2 bases and J 5 bases; bases outside gene matches: 14. This chain's CDR3 is CASSLTYTGAVLDTQYF. DNA for the CDR3: TGCGCCAGCAGCTTAACTTACACAGGGGCAGTGCTAGATACGCAGTATTTT.

Concerning this clonotype itself: An end of the junction differs from the germline gene, which may be a read error. CDR3 loop: CASSLDTGVGETQYF. In DNA, the CDR3 is TGTGCCAGCAGCCTAGATACGGGGGTGGGAGAGACCCAGTACTTC. The chain couples TRBV11-2 to TRBJ2-5; D is possibly TRBD2 (6 bases). The CDR3 totals 15 residues. Germline V gene sequence: CDR1 SGHAT, CDR2 FQNNGV.

This clonotype came up a few times. The rearrangement joins TRBV6-5 to TRBJ2-3, with D hard to call. The CDR3 runs to 15 residues. The V end was cut by 5 bases, the J end by 2 bases, with 14 bases between. In germline, CDR1 is MNHEY, CDR2 SVGAGI. The CDR3 coding sequence is TGTGCCAGCAGTACTCTGACGGATTACACAGATACGCAGTATTTT. It translates to CASSTLTDYTDTQYF.

At least ten counts were recorded for this clonotype. This chain connects TRBV28 to TRBJ2-7, with TRBD1 matching over 9 bases. Trimming at V came to 3 bases and at J to 2 bases, leaving 8 bases not matched to a gene. The CDR3 extends over 16 amino acids. Germline-derived CDR1 and CDR2 are MDHEN and SYDVKM. CDR3 in DNA: TGTGCCAGCAGTTTCCCCCCCGGGACAGGGCCCTACGAGCAGTACTTC. Encoded protein: CASSFPPGTGPYEQYF.

This chain connects TRBV10-3 to TRBJ2-1, with TRBD2 matching over 13 bases. The length of the CDR3 is 14 residues. The junction had 1 base not matched to a gene; V was cut back by 9 bases and J by 2 bases. Germline V gives CDR1 ENHRY, CDR2 SYGVKD. The CDR3 coding sequence is TGTGCCATTGGGACTAGCGGGGCCTACAATGAGCAGTTCTTC. It codes for CAIGTSGAYNEQFF.

Comment on this clonotype: With a much larger clone just one base away, this may be a read error. This is likely a read error, given that the CDR3 carries no conserved phenylalanine or tryptophan at its end. The rearrangement links TRBV7-2 to TRBJ2-1; D not certain. This CDR3 spans 10 amino acids. The germline gives CDR1 SGHTA, CDR2 FQGNSA. V lost 1 base and J 9 bases, leaving 1 base between the germline ends. CDR3 bases: TGTGCCAGCAGCTTAGTTGAGCAGTTCCTC. Protein product: CASSLVEQFL.

The CDR3: CASSPPAGTSGGNEQFF. The DNA of the CDR3 is TGTGCCAGCAGCCCCCCGGCCGGGACTAGCGGTGGGAATGAGCAGTTCTTC. This sequence joins TRBV28 and TRBJ2-1, with 11 bases that match TRBD2. From germline, CDR1 is MDHEN and CDR2 SYDVKM. J was trimmed by 7 bases and V by 6 bases; bases with no gene match: 14. This CDR3 comprises 17 residues.

This clonotype was observed a few times. J is TRBJ1-2 and V is TRBV20-1; D gene uncertain. CDR3 length: 14 amino acids. Trimming left V 6 bases short and J 0 bases short, with 14 bases between. CDR1 DFQATT and CDR2 SNEGSKA come from the germline V gene (reference sequence). The CDR3 DNA reads TGCAGTGCCCCGGCCGGCGGTCCTAACTATGGCTACACCTTC. It encodes CSAPAGGPNYGYTF.

This clonotype was observed many times. This CDR3 reads CASSSEWEGSRSGANVLTF. The CDR3 DNA reads as TGTGCCAGCAGTTCTGAGTGGGAGGGATCTCGCTCTGGGGCCAACGTCCTGACTTTC. V and J are TRBV2 and TRBJ2-6, with 7 bases fitting TRBD2. The CDR3 length is 19 residues. Germline CDR1 and CDR2: SNHLY and FYNNEI. V lost 5 bases, J lost 0 bases, and 13 bases stayed unmatched.

This clonotype has at least ten counts. This chain joins TRBV7-2 and TRBJ2-5, with D perhaps TRBD2 (6 bases). Trimming left V 5 bases short and J 5 bases short, with 18 bases between. Germline V CDR1 and CDR2: SGHTA, FQGNSA. This CDR3 comprises 15 residues. DNA of the CDR3: TGTGCCAGCAGCCCAAGACTAGGGTCTACGGAGACCCAGTACTTC. It codes for CASSPRLGSTETQYF.

Ten or more counts support this clonotype. V gene TRBV12-3 or TRBV12-4 combines with J gene TRBJ1-1; D is undetermined. Trimming pared 4 bases from V and 4 bases from J, leaving 7 bases between. The CDR3 is 12 amino acids. The CDR3 region has the DNA TGTGCCAGCAGTTCCCCCGGCACTGAAGCTTTCTTT. Its protein is CASSSPGTEAFF.

This clonotype occurred a few times. This chain joins TRBV6-5 and TRBJ2-2; D is unclear. Between the trimmed V and J ends, which lost 6 bases and 5 bases, there was a span of 13 bases. This CDR3 has 14 amino acids. Looked up from germline, CDR1 is MNHEY and CDR2 is SVGAGI. The CDR3 region has the DNA TGTGCCAGCAGAAGGAGCCGCCAGACCGGGGAGCTGTTTTTT. It yields the protein CASRRSRQTGELFF.

This clonotype was observed at least ten times. The rearrangement uses TRBV6-5 and TRBJ2-7; the match to TRBD1 covers 11 bases. CDR3 length: 16 residues. Germline V gene lookup returns CDR1 MNHEY and CDR2 SVGAGI. With V trimmed by 4 bases and J by 4 bases, 9 bases remained unmatched. The CDR3 DNA follows: TGTGCCAGCAGTTCAATCGGGACAGGGGGGAGGTACGAGCAGTACTTC. Protein: CASSSIGTGGRYEQYF.

This clonotype was counted only a few times. The chain recombines TRBV3-1 with TRBJ1-5; D not certain. This CDR3 region has 12 residues. The V gene's germline CDR1 is LGHDT and CDR2 YNNKEL (reference sequence). V shed 0 bases and J shed 14 bases, with 11 bases lying between them. CDR3 nucleotide sequence: TGTGCCAGCAGCCAAGACGGGCTTTTGAAGCATTTT. As protein: CASSQDGLLKHF.

This clonotype was observed many times. The rearrangement uses TRBV6-5 and TRBJ2-3, with D perhaps TRBD1 or TRBD2 (5 bases each). The germline CDR1 and CDR2 sequences are MNHEY and SVGAGI. The V gene lost 2 bases and the J gene lost 4 bases, with 16 bases spanning the gap. The CDR3 length is 16 residues. The CDR3 nucleotides read TGTGCCAGCAGTTACGGGGCGTTTGGGAGCCCAGATACGCAGTATTTT. This encodes CASSYGAFGSPDTQYF.

This clonotype was counted at least ten times. The chain joins TRBV5-4 to TRBJ2-7; 8 nucleotides align to TRBD1. This CDR3 region has 15 residues. V shed 0 bases and J 0 bases; nucleotides not matched to a gene: 2. Germline V lookup: CDR1 SGHNT, CDR2 YYREEE (reference sequence). CDR3 sequence (DNA): TGTGCCAGCAGCTTGGACAGGGGGAGCTCCTACGAGCAGTACTTC. Translation: CASSLDRGSSYEQYF.

The sample holds many counts of this clonotype. The chain employs TRBV6-1 and TRBJ1-5, with 7 bases that match TRBD1. The germline CDR1 and CDR2 sequences are MNHNS and SASEGT. The CDR3 is made up of 14 amino acids. V lost 6 bases and J lost 1; bases outside the gene matches: 3. The CDR3 DNA sequence: TGTGCCAGCAGCGAGGGACAGAGCAATCAGCCCCAGCATTTT. Its translation: CASSEGQSNQPQHF.

The genes are TRBV4-3 and TRBJ1-4, with TRBD1 identical over 8 bases. V trimming: 0 bases; J trimming: 7 bases; junction bases outside the gene matches: 7. Germline V CDR1 and CDR2: LGHNA, YSLEER. The CDR3 runs to 16 residues. In nucleotides, the CDR3 is TGCGCCAGCAGCCAAGACCCCAGGGGGCGGTCTGAAAAACTGTTTTTT. This sequence encodes CASSQDPRGRSEKLFF.

This clonotype has just a few counts. The genes are TRBV29-1 and TRBJ2-2, with a tentative D call TRBD2 (6 bases). Germline lookup yields CDR1 SQVTM and CDR2 ANQGSEA. Deletions cut 4 bases from V and 4 bases from J, with 16 bases between. The CDR3 extends over 15 amino acids. This chain's CDR3 is CSVGPRAGSTGELFF. The CDR3 nucleotides read TGCAGCGTTGGACCCCGGGCGGGAAGCACCGGGGAGCTGTTTTTT.